Reported below is one T cell receptor beta chain. Its cognate antigen is unknown. Resections took place in Japan or China from about 2014 to 2018. This sample was taken from a study of immune evolution from preneoplasia to lung adenocarcinoma. Study context: HLA loss of heterozygosity: 5.5% to 8.5% AIS, approximately 15% MIA, about 31% ADC, none AAH.

Method: immunoSEQ multiplex PCR; TCRdb's copy keeps in-frame clones and lacks some. The sample lists some 16,000 clones, approximately 86% occurring once. Overall study findings and caveats: Top clone share appeared to fall from AAH through AIS, MIA, adenocarcinoma.

Trimming took off 8 bases at V and 3 bases at J, with 14 bases between the two ends. Germline V gene data show CDR1 as MNHNY and CDR2 as SVGAGI (reference sequence). This CDR3 spans 14 amino acids. The sequenced sample was FFPE invasive lung adenocarcinoma tissue. This chain uses TRBV6-6 with TRBJ1-5, with TRBD1 as a possible D gene (6 bases). This clonotype was sampled from a person aged 70 to 80 with invasive lung adenocarcinoma. The CDR3 DNA follows: TGTGCCAGCGGTGGAGGGGGGACCAATCAGCCCCAGCATTTT. It translates to CASGGGGTNQPQHF.